This TCR beta chain was retrieved from a study of T cell changes during pregnancy in multiple sclerosis. Clones were sequenced by immunoSEQ multiplex PCR, and TCRdb holds only the in-frame ones, with some missing. The repertoire includes 70,000 to 95,000 clones, 75% to 90% of them detected once, and less than 2.5% sits in the top ten. The CDR3 has 14 residues. Trimming at V came to 4 bases and at J to 0 bases, leaving 2 bases not matched to a gene. Germline V gene lookup returns CDR1 SGHNT and CDR2 YYREEE (reference sequence). Sequencing used peripheral blood, obtained before pregnancy. The sequence came from a female donor with multiple sclerosis, enrolled in a pregnancy study. This chain connects TRBV5-4 to TRBJ2-5; TRBD2 aligns across 8 bases. The CDR3 nucleotides are TGTGCCAGCAGCGGGCGGGGGGACCAAGAGACCCAGTACTTC. Its translation is CASSGRGDQETQYF.